The following is a TCR beta chain sequence with its context. TCRdb's table, derived via immunoSEQ multiplex PCR, lists solely in-frame clones and lacks some. The profile shows about 81,000 clones, approximately 96% of them singletons. This sample is drawn from a study of technical replicates of blood from a few donors. The CDR3 extends over 13 amino acids. V shed 7 bases and J 3 bases; nucleotides not matched to a gene: 7. Per germline, CDR1 SQVTM and CDR2 ANQGSEA. The receptor comes from a human donor in good health. The sample was T cells isolated from PBMCs. The chain couples TRBV29-1 to TRBJ2-7, with 9 positions matching TRBD1. CDR3 nucleotides: TGCAGCGCAACAGGGGGCCAAGGCTACGAGCAGTACTTC. The encoded protein is CSATGGQGYEQYF.